Below, 25 T cell receptor beta chains from the same sample are listed, as sequenced in a study of cytomegalovirus exposure and HLA in healthy donors. PCR amplification relied on 60 Vbeta primers (plus 13 Jbeta primers). Generated by immunoSEQ multiplex PCR, the TCRdb table keeps only in-frame clones and is missing some. This sample has about 40,000 clones, with about nine tenths found just once. Specimen: PBMCs. The receptor set was obtained from a woman in her thirties or forties in good health and CMV-seropositive.

CDR3 coding DNA: TGTGCCAGCAGCCTGGGGACAAATCAAGAGACCCAGTACTTC. This encodes CASSLGTNQETQYF. V is TRBV7-6 and J is TRBJ2-5, with D perhaps matching TRBD1 (6 bases). Germline V gene data show CDR1 as SGHVS and CDR2 as FNYEAQ. The length of the CDR3 is 14 residues. V lost 5 bases and J 2 bases, leaving 12 bases between the germline ends.

The chain links TRBV7-2 to TRBJ1-1; TRBD1 might be the D (6 bases). This CDR3 is 15 amino acids long. Trimming pared 5 bases from V and 5 bases from J, leaving 18 bases between. Per germline, CDR1 SGHTA and CDR2 FQGNSA. In DNA form, the CDR3 reads TGTGCCAGCAGCCGGGCCAGGGGCTTAGGGACTGAAGCTTTCTTT. Its protein is CASSRARGLGTEAFF.

This chain joins TRBV12-5 and TRBJ2-3; 13 nucleotides agree with TRBD2. CDR1 is LGHNT and CDR2 is FRNRAP in the germline V gene. Germline trimming cut 5 bases from V and 6 bases from J; bases unmatched to any gene: 8. This CDR3 spans 16 amino acids. CDR3 amino acids: CASGLGLAGALDTQYF. The CDR3 DNA is TGTGCTAGTGGTCTCGGACTAGCGGGAGCCTTGGATACGCAGTATTTT.

This clone occurred a few times. The V and J genes are TRBV6-5 and TRBJ1-6; D is unclear. Per the germline V gene, CDR1 is MNHEY and CDR2 is SVGAGI. Trimming pared 2 bases from V and 6 bases from J, leaving 14 bases between. The CDR3 contains 16 residues. CDR3 DNA: TGTGCCAGCAGTTACGGAGGTGCCTTCGCTAATTCACCCCTCCACTTT. This encodes CASSYGGAFANSPLHF.

The rearrangement joins TRBV5-1 to TRBJ1-2; D is unclear. The ends were cut back, 4 bases at V and 0 bases at J, with 13 bases in the middle. The CDR3 extends over 15 amino acids. Per the germline V gene, CDR1 is SGHRS and CDR2 is YFSETQ. The CDR3 spells CASSPRRGANYGYTF. The CDR3 DNA sequence: TGCGCCAGCAGCCCCCGTCGTGGAGCTAACTATGGCTACACCTTC.

CDR3 in amino acids: CASSLGGQGLFNEQFF. The CDR3 DNA is TGTGCCAGCAGCTTAGGGGGTCAGGGTCTCTTCAATGAGCAGTTCTTC. The chain is built from TRBV11-3 and TRBJ2-1, with D possibly matching TRBD1 (5 bases). Germline-derived CDR1 and CDR2 are SGHNT and YENEEA. The CDR3 contains 16 residues. V lost 1 base and J 6 bases, leaving 16 bases between the germline ends.

The genes are TRBV4-1 and TRBJ2-2; D might be TRBD2 (5 bases). The CDR3 runs 16 residues. Germline CDR1 MGHRA, CDR2 YSYEKL. Trimming removed 4 bases from V and 3 bases from J, with 15 bases in between. CDR3 loop: CASSPSPGRDTGELFF. CDR3 DNA sequence: TGCGCCAGCAGCCCCTCCCCCGGGCGGGACACCGGGGAGCTGTTTTTT.

The rearrangement links TRBV14 to TRBJ1-6; D remains unclear. CDR1 and CDR2 from the germline V gene are SGHDN and FVKESK. V dropped 4 bases and J dropped 7 bases, with 5 bases sitting between them. The length of the CDR3 is 12 residues. Written as DNA, the CDR3 is TGTGCCAGCAGCCCTATAAATTCACCCCTCCACTTT. This codes for CASSPINSPLHF.

This chain uses TRBV5-4 with TRBJ2-5; 10 bases map to TRBD2. The germline CDR1 and CDR2 sequences are SGHNT and YYREEE (reference sequence). After removal of 4 bases from V and 2 bases from J, the junction contained 2 bases not matched to a gene. The CDR3 has 14 amino acids. The CDR3 sequence is CASSRAGGQETQYF. In DNA form, the CDR3 reads TGTGCCAGCAGCCGAGCGGGGGGGCAAGAGACCCAGTACTTC. The full variable domain, in which reference TRBV5-4 and TRBJ2-5 provide the parts outside the CDR3, is ETGVTQSPTHLIKTRGQQVTLRCSSQSGHNTVSWYQQALGQGPQFIFQYYREEENGRGNFPPRFSGLQFPNYSSELNVNALELDDSALYLCASSRAGGQETQYFGPGTRLLVL.

The chain carries TRBV7-2 and TRBJ2-5, with D maybe TRBD1 (6 bases). Germline values: CDR1 SGHTA, CDR2 FQGNSA. V lost 1 base to trimming and J lost 5 bases, with 17 bases between them. The CDR3 spans 16 residues. The CDR3 loop reads CASSLGRRTVGETQYF. The CDR3 DNA is TGTGCCAGCAGCTTAGGAAGGCGGACAGTTGGGGAGACCCAGTACTTC.

This chain connects TRBV28 to TRBJ1-5, with unresolved D. The CDR3 length is 13 residues. Germline CDR1 reads MDHEN; CDR2 reads SYDVKM. Trimming pared 3 bases from V and 2 bases from J, leaving 5 bases between. The CDR3 DNA reads TGTGCCAGCAGTTTCACTGGCAATCAGCCCCAGCATTTT. Amino acid sequence: CASSFTGNQPQHF.

The chain employs TRBV12-5 and TRBJ2-7, with a possible D match to TRBD2 (6 bases). The CDR3 is 15 residues long. From germline, CDR1 is LGHNT and CDR2 FRNRAP. V was cut by 1 base and J by 3 bases, with 13 bases left in between. The CDR3 sequence: CASGLDMGGLYEQYF. CDR3 coding DNA: TGTGCTAGTGGTTTGGACATGGGGGGTCTCTACGAGCAGTACTTC.

This clone was observed once. The chain uses TRBV19 and TRBJ1-2, with 7 bases aligning to TRBD1. Germline V lookup: CDR1 LNHDA, CDR2 SQIVND (reference sequence). This CDR3 has 15 residues. After removal of 4 bases from V and 0 bases from J, the junction contained 5 bases not matched to a gene. CDR3 amino acids: CASSTPGQANYGYTF. The CDR3, as DNA: TGTGCCAGTAGTACCCCCGGACAGGCTAACTATGGCTACACCTTC.

The chain uses TRBV7-9 and TRBJ2-1; 8 nucleotides match TRBD2. Per germline, CDR1 SEHNR and CDR2 FQNEAQ (reference sequence). The CDR3 runs to 16 residues. Trimming removed 0 bases from V and 7 bases from J; junction bases left unmatched: 8. Written as DNA, the CDR3 is TGTGCCAGCAGCTTAGCCTCAGCGGGGGCTATAAATGAGCAGTTCTTC. Its translation is CASSLASAGAINEQFF.

This sequence joins TRBV21-1 and TRBJ1-4; no DNA check was done on the table's D call, TRBD1. TRBV21-1 represents a pseudogene. The CDR3 runs to 16 residues. Here the CDR3 DNA reads TGTGCCAGCAGCAAAAGGCAGGGGGCAACTAATGAAAAACTGTTTTTT. Translating it yields CASSKRQGATNEKLFF.

This clone was counted a single time. The rearrangement links TRBV11-2 to TRBJ2-3; TRBD1 matches at 7 bases. V shed 0 bases and J 12 bases; nucleotides not matched to a gene: 6. CDR1 is SGHAT and CDR2 is FQNNGV in the germline V gene. CDR3 length equals 13 residues. CDR3 DNA: TGTGCCAGCAGCTTAGATTACCGGGACAGCCAGTATTTT. Its translation is CASSLDYRDSQYF. Drawing the rest from reference TRBV11-2 and TRBJ2-3, the complete variable domain is EAGVAQSPRYKIIEKRQSVAFWCNPISGHATLYWYQQILGQGPKLLIQFQNNGVVDDSQLPKDRFSAERLKGVDSTLKIQPAKLEDSAVYLCASSLDYRDSQYFGPGTRLTVL.

V gene TRBV6-5 combines with J gene TRBJ1-2, with D unresolved. This CDR3 is 13 amino acids long. V lost 5 bases and J 4 bases, leaving 11 bases between the germline ends. In germline, CDR1 is MNHEY, CDR2 SVGAGI. CDR3 DNA: TGTGCCAGCAGTAGGGAGAACGGCTATGGCTACACCTTC. Translation gives CASSRENGYGYTF.

The chain links TRBV30 to TRBJ1-2; D possibly corresponds to TRBD1 (5 bases). Trimming shortened V by 3 bases and J by 3 bases, and 11 bases separated the two germline ends. From germline, CDR1 is GTSNPN and CDR2 SVGIG (reference sequence). CDR3 length: 13 residues. The CDR3 DNA is TGTGCCTGGAGCATGGACAAAGACTATGGCTACACCTTC. Translated: CAWSMDKDYGYTF. Combining the CDR3 with reference TRBV30 and TRBJ1-2 gives the whole variable domain SQTIHQWPATLVQPVGSPLSLECTVEGTSNPNLYWYRQAAGRGLQLLFYSVGIGQISSEVPQNLSASRPQDRQFILSSKKLLLSDSGFYLCAWSMDKDYGYTFGSGTRLTVV.

The gene calls are TRBV7-2 and TRBJ1-2; a weak D match, TRBD1 (5 bases). V shed 1 base and J shed 8 bases, with 11 bases lying between them. Germline CDR1 SGHTA, CDR2 FQGNSA. This CDR3 has 13 amino acids. CDR3 sequence: CASSLGWGEGYTF. The CDR3 region has the DNA TGTGCCAGCAGCTTAGGATGGGGGGAAGGCTACACCTTC.

The gene calls are TRBV5-8 and TRBJ1-2; no reliable D call. With 0 bases removed from V and 3 bases from J, the gap between germline ends came to 9 bases. Germline V gene lookup returns CDR1 SGHTS and CDR2 YDEGEE. The CDR3 is made up of 14 amino acids. The CDR3 reads CASSLVPADYGYTF. The DNA of the CDR3 is TGTGCCAGCAGCTTGGTTCCAGCGGACTATGGCTACACCTTC.

In nucleotides, the CDR3 is TGCGCCAGCAGCTTGGATCAGGGCTCTGGCTACACCTTC. Its protein product is CASSLDQGSGYTF. V gene TRBV5-1 combines with J gene TRBJ1-2; the D gene is possibly TRBD1 (5 bases). Per the germline V gene, CDR1 is SGHRS and CDR2 is YFSETQ. Trimming took 0 bases from V and 7 from J, leaving 10 bases between them. CDR3 length: 13 amino acids.

The chain combines TRBV6-5 with TRBJ2-3, with a possible D match to TRBD2 (5 bases). V dropped 7 bases and J dropped 1 base, with 12 bases sitting between them. The CDR3 sequence is 14 residues long. CDR1 and CDR2 (germline): MNHEY, SVGAGI. The CDR3 nucleotides read TGTGCCAGCACCGGGGTGGACGGCACAGATACGCAGTATTTT. This translates into CASTGVDGTDTQYF.

The J gene is TRBJ1-2, the V gene TRBV2; 10 bases agree with TRBD1. The V and J ends lost 11 bases and 4 bases, in that order; junction bases with no gene match: 4. CDR1 is SNHLY and CDR2 is FYNNEI in the germline V gene. The CDR3 length is 12 residues. CDR3 coding DNA: TGTGCCGGGACAGGGGAGGCCTATGGCTACACCTTC. Encoded protein: CAGTGEAYGYTF. The variable domain in full, completed from reference TRBV2 and TRBJ1-2, reads EPEVTQTPSHQVTQMGQEVILRCVPISNHLYFYWYRQILGQKVEFLVSFYNNEISEKSEIFDDQFSVERPDGSNFTLKIRSTKLEDSAMYFCAGTGEAYGYTFGSGTRLTVV.

The V and J genes are TRBV28 and TRBJ2-1; TRBD2 matches 10 bases. Germline trimming cut 5 bases from V and 4 bases from J; bases unmatched to any gene: 11. Germline CDR1 reads MDHEN; CDR2 reads SYDVKM. CDR3 length equals 17 residues. The CDR3 sequence is CASSPLLSSGGYNEQFF. In nucleotides, the CDR3 is TGTGCCAGCAGTCCCTTACTCTCTAGCGGGGGTTACAATGAGCAGTTCTTC.

This sequence joins TRBV6-5 and TRBJ2-1, with 10 bases aligning to TRBD2. Unmatched junction bases numbered 5, after V lost 2 bases and J lost 4 bases. Germline-derived CDR1 and CDR2 are MNHEY and SVGAGI. The CDR3 spans 16 residues. CDR3 residues: CASSYVSGGSYNEQFF. In DNA, the CDR3 is TGTGCCAGCAGTTACGTTAGCGGGGGGAGTTACAATGAGCAGTTCTTC.